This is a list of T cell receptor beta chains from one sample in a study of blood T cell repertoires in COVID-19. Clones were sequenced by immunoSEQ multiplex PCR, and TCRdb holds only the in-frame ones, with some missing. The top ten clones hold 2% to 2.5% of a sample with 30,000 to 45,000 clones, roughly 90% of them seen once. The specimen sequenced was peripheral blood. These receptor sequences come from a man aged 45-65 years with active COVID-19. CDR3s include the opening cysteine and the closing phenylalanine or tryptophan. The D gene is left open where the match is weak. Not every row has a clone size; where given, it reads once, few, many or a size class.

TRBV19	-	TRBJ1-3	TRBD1	TGTGCCAGTAGTATGAGGACAGGCTCTGGAAACACCATATATTTT	CASSMRTGSGNTIYF
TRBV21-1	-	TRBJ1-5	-	TGTGCCAGCAGCACAATTTTTGGGACAGGCGGCAATCAGCCCCAGCATTTT	CASSTIFGTGGNQPQHF
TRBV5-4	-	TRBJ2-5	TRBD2	TGTGCCAGCAGCCCTCGGACTAGCGGGGGGGCAAGGGGAGAGACCCAGTACTTC	CASSPRTSGGARGETQYF
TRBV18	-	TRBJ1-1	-	TGTGCCAGCTCACGGAGGGATGAAGCTTTCTTT	CASSRRDEAFF
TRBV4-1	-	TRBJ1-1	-	TGCGCCAGCAGCCAAGTTACAGGGTGGAAATTGAACACTGAAGCTTTCTTT	CASSQVTGWKLNTEAFF
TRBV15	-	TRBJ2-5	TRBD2	TGTGCCACCAGCAGAGATCGGGGGGGAGAGACCCAGTACTTC	CATSRDRGGETQYF
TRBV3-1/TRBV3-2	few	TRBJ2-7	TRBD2	TGTGCCAGTGGGAGCGGCGGGAGCTACGAGCAGTACTTC	CASGSGGSYEQYF
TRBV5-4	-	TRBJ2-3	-	TGTGCCAGCAGACCCGGGACTGCGGGGGATACGCAGTATTTT	CASRPGTAGDTQYF
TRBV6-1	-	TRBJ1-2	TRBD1	TGTGCCAGCAGTGATAATCAGGGGGGCTATGGCTACACCTTC	CASSDNQGGYGYTF
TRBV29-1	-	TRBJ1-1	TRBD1	TGCAGCGGCGGGACAGACACTGAAGCTTTCTTT	CSGGTDTEAFF
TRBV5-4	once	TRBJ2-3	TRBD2	TGTGCCAGCAGCGCCCCTAGCGGATTCACAGATACGCAGTATTTT	CASSAPSGFTDTQYF
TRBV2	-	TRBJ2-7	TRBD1	TGTGCCAGCACCAAGGACGGGACAGGGATTTACGAGCAGTACTTC	CASTKDGTGIYEQYF
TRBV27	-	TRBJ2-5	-	TGTGCCAGCAGAGCCCACAGGGTCCAAGAGACCCAGTACTTC	CASRAHRVQETQYF
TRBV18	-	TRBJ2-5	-	TGTGCCAGCACTGCAGGGGCCGAGACCCAGTACTTC	CASTAGAETQYF
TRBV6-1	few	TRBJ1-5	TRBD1	TGTGCCAGCAGTGAAACAGGGGCGGACAATCAGCCCCAGCATTTT	CASSETGADNQPQHF
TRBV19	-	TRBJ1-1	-	TGTGCCAGTAGTATCTCGGAGATGGGCACTGAAGCTTTCTTT	CASSISEMGTEAFF
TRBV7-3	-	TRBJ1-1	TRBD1	TGTGCCAGCAGCTTGGGACAGGGTGACACTGAAGCTTTCTTT	CASSLGQGDTEAFF
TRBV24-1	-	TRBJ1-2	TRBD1	TGTGCCGTATCCACCGGGACAGCCAAGAAGGACTATGGCTACACCTTC	CAVSTGTAKKDYGYTF
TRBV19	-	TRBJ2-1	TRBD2	TGTGCCAGTAGTAAGCGACTAGCGGGGGGTCTAAATGAGCAGTTCTTC	CASSKRLAGGLNEQFF
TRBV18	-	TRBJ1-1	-	TGTGCCAGCGCTGAGACAACACTCGCTGGTGAGGCTTTCTTT	CASAETTLAGEAFF
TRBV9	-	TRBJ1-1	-	TGTGCCAGCAGCGTCGGAGACAGACTGAACACTGAAGCTTTCTTT	CASSVGDRLNTEAFF
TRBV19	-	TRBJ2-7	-	TGTGCCAGTTCTGGCGCGGTTTTCTCCTACGAGCAGTACTTC	CASSGAVFSYEQYF
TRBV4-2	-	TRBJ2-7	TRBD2	TGTGCCAGCAGCCACTTCGGACTAGCGGGAGTTCGCGAGCAGTACTTC	CASSHFGLAGVREQYF
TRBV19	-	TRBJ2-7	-	TGTGCCAGTAGTACCGGAGTCATCTCCTACGAGCAGTACTTC	CASSTGVISYEQYF
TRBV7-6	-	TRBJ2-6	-	TGTGCCAGCAGCTTCCATGGGGGGACTGGGGCCAACGTCCTGACTTTC	CASSFHGGTGANVLTF
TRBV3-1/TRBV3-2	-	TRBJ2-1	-	TGTGCCAGCAGCCAAGGTGGGGGGGAGCAGTTCTTC	CASSQGGGEQFF
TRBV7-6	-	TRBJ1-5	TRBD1	TGTGCCAGCAGCTCCGGACAGGCGAAGCCCCAGCATTTT	CASSSGQAKPQHF
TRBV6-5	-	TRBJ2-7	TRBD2	TGTGCCAGCCGAATGGGGGGGATTTACGAGCAGTACTTC	CASRMGGIYEQYF
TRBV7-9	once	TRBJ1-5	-	TGTGCCAGCAGCTTAACTCTTGGAGGCAATCTCAATCAGCCCCAGCATTTT	CASSLTLGGNLNQPQHF
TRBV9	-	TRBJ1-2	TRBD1	TGTGCCAGCAGCGTAAGCCTCCCCGGACAGGGGGCCACCGGTGGCTACACCTTC	CASSVSLPGQGATGGYTF
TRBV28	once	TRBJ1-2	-	TGTGCCAGCAGTGCGGACAGCAACTATGGCTACACCTTC	CASSADSNYGYTF
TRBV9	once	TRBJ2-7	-	TGTGCCAGCAGCGTAGCTCCCGGACACGAATACGAGCAGTACTTC	CASSVAPGHEYEQYF
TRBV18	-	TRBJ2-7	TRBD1	TGTGCCAGCTCACCGACCGGGACAGGGGGCTACGAGCAGTACTTC	CASSPTGTGGYEQYF
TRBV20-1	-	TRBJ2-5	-	TGCAGTGCTAGTATGAATAGTCAAGAGACCCAGTACTTC	CSASMNSQETQYF
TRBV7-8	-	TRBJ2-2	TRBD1	TGTGCCAGCGGTTCTCGAACAGGGGGCCGGGAGCTGTTTTTT	CASGSRTGGRELFF
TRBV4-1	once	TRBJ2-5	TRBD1	TGCGCCAGCAGCAACAGGGGGGCACAAGAGACCCAGTACTTC	CASSNRGAQETQYF
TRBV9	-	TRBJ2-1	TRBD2	TGTGCCAGCGCCGGGACTAACTACAATGAGCAGTTCTTC	CASAGTNYNEQFF
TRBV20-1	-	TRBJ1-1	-	TGCAGTGCTAGTCGGGGGTATAGGTCGCAGGACACTGAAGCTTTCTTT	CSASRGYRSQDTEAFF
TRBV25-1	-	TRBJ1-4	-	TGTGCCAGCAGTGAACAGGGTTATGAAAAACTGTTTTTT	CASSEQGYEKLFF
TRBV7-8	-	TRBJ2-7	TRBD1	TGTGCCAGCACCGCGGACAGGTCCACCTACGAGCAGTACTTC	CASTADRSTYEQYF
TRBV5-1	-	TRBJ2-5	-	TGCGCCAGCAGTAGGACTCGCGGAGAGGGCCAGTACTTC	CASSRTRGEGQYF
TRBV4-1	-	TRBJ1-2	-	TGCGCCAGCAGTGCTGCCATGGGAGGCTATGGCTACACCTTC	CASSAAMGGYGYTF
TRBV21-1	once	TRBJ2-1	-	TGTGCCAGCAGCAAACCAGCCATCATAGCGTGGCCCTACAATGAGCAGTTCTTC	CASSKPAIIAWPYNEQFF
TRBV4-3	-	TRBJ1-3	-	TGCGCCAGCAGCCAAGATGTTACAACCGGAAACACCATATATTTT	CASSQDVTTGNTIYF
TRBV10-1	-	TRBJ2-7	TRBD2	TGCGCCAGCAGTGACGGCGGGAGCTCCTACGAGCAGTACTTC	CASSDGGSSYEQYF
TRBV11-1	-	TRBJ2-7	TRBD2	TGTGCCAGCAGCTTTGCGGGGGGTCAGTATTCCTACGAGCAGTACTTC	CASSFAGGQYSYEQYF